This entry is about one T cell receptor (beta chain). V shed 6 bases and J 0 bases; nucleotides not matched to a gene: 5. From germline, CDR1 is SGHVS and CDR2 FQNEAQ. CDR3 size: 16 residues. These data originate in a study of blood T cell repertoires in COVID-19. Profiling relied on immunoSEQ multiplex PCR, and the TCRdb table lists in-frame clones only, not all of them. The sample records 30,000 to 35,000 clones, 85% being singletons. This TCR derives from a human donor with acute or convalescent COVID-19. The donor label of this sample is uncertain. This chain connects TRBV7-8 to TRBJ2-2; 9 bases agree with TRBD2. Sequences were obtained from peripheral blood. This CDR3 is CASSLSGGPNTGELFF. CDR3 DNA sequence: TGTGCCAGCAGTCTCAGCGGGGGGCCGAACACCGGGGAGCTGTTTTTT.